This passage covers 6 T cell receptor beta chains from one sample sequenced in a study of T cells of healthy individuals. MiXCR, applied by TCRdb to the 5' RACE reads, yields one record per CDR3 protein. The table lists nearly 100,000 distinct CDR3 sequences, approximately 16% of them singletons. These receptors all stem from a human donor in good health.

V usage is TRBV27 and J usage is TRBJ1-4; D call uncertain. The germline V and J ends were trimmed by 1 base and 5 bases, with 5 bases remaining between them. The CDR3 sequence is 13 residues long. Germline assignment: CDR1 MNHEY and CDR2 SMNVEV (reference sequence). The CDR3 sequence is CASSLWVNEKLFF. CDR3 DNA sequence: TGTGCCAGCAGTTTATGGGTAAATGAAAAACTGTTTTTT. Variable domain in full (rest from reference TRBV27 and TRBJ1-4): EAQVTQNPRYLITVTGKKLTVTCSQNMNHEYMSWYRQDPGLGLRQIYYSMNVEVTDKGDVPEGYKVSRKEKRNFPLILESPSPNQTSLYFCASSLWVNEKLFFGSGTQLSVL.

This clonotype was seen many times. V usage is TRBV6-2 or TRBV6-3 and J usage is TRBJ2-6; D call uncertain. CDR3 length: 15 amino acids. V was trimmed by 7 bases and J by 0 bases, leaving 10 bases between them. CDR1 and CDR2 (germline): MNHEY, SVGEGT. CDR3 loop: CASNPQVSGANVLTF. The CDR3 DNA reads TGTGCCAGCAACCCGCAGGTCTCTGGGGCCAACGTCCTGACTTTC.

This clonotype was counted a few times. This chain joins TRBV29-1 and TRBJ2-2; 12 nucleotides agree with TRBD2. CDR1 and CDR2 from the germline V gene are SQVTM and ANQGSEA. The J segment lost 7 bases and the V segment lost 7 bases, leaving 10 bases of the junction unmatched. The CDR3 spans 15 residues. The CDR3 DNA reads TGCAGCGCCCAAAGACTAGCGGGAGAGGTCGGGGAGCTGTTTTTT. It specifies CSAQRLAGEVGELFF.

This clonotype has a count of ten or more. The chain combines TRBV18 with TRBJ2-2, with D possibly matching TRBD2 (6 bases). Looked up from germline, CDR1 is KGHSH and CDR2 is LQKENI. This CDR3 region has 16 residues. V was shortened by 3 bases and J by 0 bases, with 11 bases between the two germline ends. CDR3 nucleotides: TGTGCCAGCTCACCTCTCGGGACTTCGAACACCGGGGAGCTGTTTTTT. This sequence encodes CASSPLGTSNTGELFF.

This clonotype was seen only a few times. The rearrangement uses TRBV5-1 and TRBJ1-1, with D maybe TRBD1 (6 bases). V was trimmed by 7 bases and J by 4 bases, leaving 14 bases between them. The CDR3 length is 13 residues. Germline V gene sequence: CDR1 SGHRS, CDR2 YFSETQ. The CDR3 region has the DNA TGCGCCAGCCATACAGGGTATTCCACTGAAGCTTTCTTT. It encodes CASHTGYSTEAFF.

This clonotype has at least ten counts. This chain uses TRBV7-9 with TRBJ2-7, with 9 bases fitting TRBD1. Germline loops: CDR1 SEHNR, CDR2 FQNEAQ (reference sequence). The CDR3 length is 13 residues. Germline trimming cut 8 bases from V and 4 bases from J; bases unmatched to any gene: 6. CDR3 sequence reads: CASDGQGRYEQYF. The CDR3 DNA sequence: TGTGCCAGCGATGGACAGGGGAGGTACGAGCAGTACTTC. Based on the CDR3 plus reference TRBV7-9 and TRBJ2-7, the full variable domain is DTGVSQNPRHKITKRGQNVTFRCDPISEHNRLYWYRQTLGQGPEFLTYFQNEAQLEKSRLLSDRFSAERPKGSFSTLEIQRTEQGDSAMYLCASDGQGRYEQYFGPGTRLTVT.